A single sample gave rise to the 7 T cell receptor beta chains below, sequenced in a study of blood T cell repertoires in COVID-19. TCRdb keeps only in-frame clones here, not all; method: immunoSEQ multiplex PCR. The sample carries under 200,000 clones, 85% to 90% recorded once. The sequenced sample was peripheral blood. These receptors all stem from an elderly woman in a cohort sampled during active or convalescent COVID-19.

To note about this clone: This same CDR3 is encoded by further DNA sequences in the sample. CDR3 in DNA: TGTGCCAGCTCACCGGTAGAACGAGAGACCCAGTACTTC. Amino acids: CASSPVERETQYF. V and J are TRBV18 and TRBJ2-5, with no clear D. This CDR3 has 13 residues. Deletions cut 3 bases from V and 4 bases from J, with 9 bases between. Germline V lookup: CDR1 KGHSH, CDR2 LQKENI. Full variable domain (rest looked up from reference TRBV18 and TRBJ2-5): NAGVMQNPRHLVRRRGQEARLRCSPMKGHSHVYWYRQLPEEGLKFMVYLQKENIIDESGMPKERFSAEFPKEGPSILRIQQVVRGDSAAYFCASSPVERETQYFGPGTRLLVL.

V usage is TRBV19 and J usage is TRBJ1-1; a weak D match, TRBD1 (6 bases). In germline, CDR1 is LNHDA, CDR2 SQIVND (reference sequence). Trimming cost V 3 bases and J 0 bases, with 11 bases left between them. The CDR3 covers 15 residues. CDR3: CASSIRTAMNTEAFF. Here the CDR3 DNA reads TGTGCCAGTAGTATCCGGACAGCAATGAACACTGAAGCTTTCTTT.

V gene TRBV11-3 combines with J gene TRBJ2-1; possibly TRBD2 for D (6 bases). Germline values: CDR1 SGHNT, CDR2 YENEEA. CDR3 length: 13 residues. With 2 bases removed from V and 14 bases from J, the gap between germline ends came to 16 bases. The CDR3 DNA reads TGTGCCAGCAGCTTATTAGCGGACAACGAGAAGTTCTTC. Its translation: CASSLLADNEKFF.

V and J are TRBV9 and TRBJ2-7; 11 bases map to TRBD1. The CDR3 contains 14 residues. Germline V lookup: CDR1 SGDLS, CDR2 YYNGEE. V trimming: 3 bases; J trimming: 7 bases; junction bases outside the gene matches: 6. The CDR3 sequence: CASSGGQGAREQYF. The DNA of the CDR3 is TGTGCCAGCAGCGGCGGACAGGGGGCGAGAGAGCAGTACTTC. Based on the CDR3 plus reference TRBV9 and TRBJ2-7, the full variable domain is DSGVTQTPKHLITATGQRVTLRCSPRSGDLSVYWYQQSLDQGLQFLIQYYNGEERAKGNILERFSAQQFPDLHSELNLSSLELGDSALYFCASSGGQGAREQYFGPGTRLTVT.

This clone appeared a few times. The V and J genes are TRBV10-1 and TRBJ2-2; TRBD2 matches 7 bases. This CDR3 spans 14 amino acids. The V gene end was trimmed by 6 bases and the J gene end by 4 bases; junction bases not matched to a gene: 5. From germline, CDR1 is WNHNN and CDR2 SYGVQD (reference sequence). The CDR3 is CASRKTGGTGELFF. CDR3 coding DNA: TGCGCCAGCAGGAAGACGGGGGGCACCGGGGAGCTGTTTTTT.

Here the CDR3 DNA reads TGTGCCAGCAGGGGGACAGGGGGCTCTGGAAACACCATATATTTT. This encodes CASRGTGGSGNTIYF. The gene calls are TRBV6-5 and TRBJ1-3; TRBD1 aligns across 11 bases. CDR1 is MNHEY and CDR2 is SVGAGI in the germline V gene. V shed 6 bases and J 0 bases; nucleotides not matched to a gene: 1. This CDR3 is built from 15 residues.

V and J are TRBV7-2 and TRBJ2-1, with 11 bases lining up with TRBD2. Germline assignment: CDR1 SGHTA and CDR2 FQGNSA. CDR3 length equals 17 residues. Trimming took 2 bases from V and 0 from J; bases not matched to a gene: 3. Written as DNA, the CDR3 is TGTGCCAGCAGCTTATGGGGGACTAGCGGCTCCTACAATGAGCAGTTCTTC. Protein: CASSLWGTSGSYNEQFF.